One and the same sample provided the 18 T cell receptor beta chains below, sequenced in a study of blood T cell repertoires in COVID-19. Clones were read by immunoSEQ multiplex PCR, and TCRdb kept only the in-frame ones, dropping some. Here the sample spans 400,000 to 450,000 clones, 85% to 90% being singletons. The sample comprised PBMCs or T cells enriched from blood (not recorded which). The receptor set was obtained from a man younger than 40 who had recovered from COVID-19.

Here the CDR3 reads CASSTGISLRPQHF. For the CDR3, the DNA is TGTGCCAGCAGCACCGGGATAAGCCTTCGTCCCCAGCATTTT. V is TRBV7-2 and J is TRBJ1-5; D is unresolved. Germline-derived CDR1 and CDR2 are SGHTA and FQGNSA. There are 14 residues in the CDR3. Trimming removed 5 bases from V and 10 bases from J, with 18 bases in between.

This clone was recorded once. CDR3 coding DNA: TGTGCCAGCAGCCAGACAGGGGCCTACGAGCAGTACTTC. It encodes CASSQTGAYEQYF. The chain uses TRBV27 and TRBJ2-7; 8 bases match TRBD1. CDR3 length: 13 residues. Per germline, CDR1 MNHEY and CDR2 SMNVEV (reference sequence). V trimming: 6 bases; J trimming: 2 bases; junction bases outside the gene matches: 3.

The chain joins TRBV11-1 to TRBJ1-6; D gene uncertain. The V and J ends lost 5 bases and 7 bases respectively, with 15 bases between them. The CDR3 is made up of 15 amino acids. Germline loops: CDR1 SGHAT, CDR2 FQDESV (reference sequence). This CDR3 is CASSTELAGNSPLHF. CDR3 coding DNA: TGTGCCAGCAGCACCGAACTGGCGGGCAATTCACCCCTCCACTTT.

This clone was detected once. The rearrangement uses TRBV18 and TRBJ1-2; TRBD1 matches 7 bases. Germline loops: CDR1 KGHSH, CDR2 LQKENI. Trimming at V came to 4 bases and at J to 7 bases, leaving 6 bases not matched to a gene. CDR3 length equals 13 residues. The CDR3 DNA sequence: TGTGCCAGCTCACTTAATCGGGACAGTGGCTACACCTTC. Amino acids: CASSLNRDSGYTF.

The V call is TRBV30, the J call TRBJ2-7; 7 bases line up with TRBD2. Germline V gene sequence: CDR1 GTSNPN, CDR2 SVGIG (reference sequence). The CDR3 spans 14 residues. V trimming: 0 bases; J trimming: 2 bases; junction bases outside the gene matches: 4. The chain's CDR3 is CAWSVDAGAYEQYF. The CDR3 nucleotides are TGTGCCTGGAGTGTCGATGCGGGGGCCTACGAGCAGTACTTC.

The chain carries TRBV10-1 and TRBJ2-4; a possible D gene is TRBD2 (8 bases). V was cut by 3 bases and J by 6 bases, with 18 bases left in between. Per the germline V gene, CDR1 is WNHNN and CDR2 is SYGVQD (reference sequence). This CDR3 spans 16 amino acids. The CDR3 DNA reads TGCGCCAGCAGTGACCACGACAGGGCGGGGGGAAACATTCAGTACTTC. Translating it yields CASSDHDRAGGNIQYF.

V usage is TRBV6-5 and J usage is TRBJ1-1; no definite D call. V shed 4 bases and J shed 3 bases, with 3 bases lying between them. The CDR3 contains 11 residues. CDR1 and CDR2 from the germline V gene are MNHEY and SVGAGI. The CDR3 DNA follows: TGTGCCAGCAGTTCCTACACTGAAGCTTTCTTT. It encodes CASSSYTEAFF.

The genes are TRBV12-5 and TRBJ2-6; 8 nucleotides match TRBD1. V gave up 3 bases and J gave up 1 base; unmatched junction bases: 17. The CDR3 runs to 21 residues. Germline V lookup: CDR1 LGHNT, CDR2 FRNRAP. The CDR3 sequence is CASGLIFPDRVIFSGANVLTF. The CDR3 DNA is TGTGCTAGTGGTTTAATTTTCCCGGACAGGGTGATTTTTTCTGGGGCCAACGTCCTGACTTTC.

V is TRBV3-1 (or the pseudogene TRBV3-2) and J is TRBJ2-7; TRBD2 aligns across 11 bases. The CDR3 sequence is 16 residues long. Looked up from germline, CDR1 is LGHDT and CDR2 is YNNKEL (reference sequence). The junction had 7 bases not matched to a gene; V was cut back by 2 bases and J by 4 bases. The CDR3: CASSQLEGTSGYEQYF. The CDR3, as DNA: TGTGCCAGCAGCCAACTGGAAGGGACTAGCGGATACGAGCAGTACTTC.

The chain is built from TRBV5-5 and TRBJ2-7; 7 positions match TRBD1. The CDR3 contains 14 residues. The germline gives CDR1 SGHKS, CDR2 YYEKEE (reference sequence). The J segment lost 4 bases and the V segment lost 0 bases, leaving 4 bases of the junction unmatched. The CDR3: CASSLGTGLYEQYF. The CDR3 DNA follows: TGTGCCAGCAGCTTGGGGACAGGCCTATACGAGCAGTACTTC.

Comment on this clone: The conserved closing phenylalanine or tryptophan is absent in this CDR3, likely reflecting a read error. It is unclear where the CDR3 begins or ends on the DNA, so no DNA is shown, and the CDR3 is as TCRdb lists it. V is TRBV21-1 and J is TRBJ1-4; the table calls TRBD1, which could not be checked here. TRBV21-1 is reported as a pseudogene. The CDR3 is 8 residues long, counting both termini. CDR3 in amino acids: CASSNVTL.

The rearrangement links TRBV24-1 to TRBJ2-1; 7 bases map to TRBD2. Germline V gives CDR1 KGHDR, CDR2 SFDVKD. Trimming cost V 3 bases and J 7 bases; bases outside gene matches: 14. The length of the CDR3 is 17 residues. Written as DNA, the CDR3 is TGTGCCACCAGTGATGCCCCTGGCGGGAGTAGTTTAAATGAGCAGTTCTTC. As protein: CATSDAPGGSSLNEQFF.

The V call is TRBV27, the J call TRBJ2-7; D gene unclear. The germline CDR1 and CDR2 sequences are MNHEY and SMNVEV (reference sequence). Trimming removed 7 bases at V and 3 bases at J, with 10 bases between. This CDR3 comprises 12 residues. CDR3 DNA: TGTGCCAGCACTGGGCTGAACTACGAGCAGTACTTC. It codes for CASTGLNYEQYF.

V gene TRBV5-6 combines with J gene TRBJ1-5, with D hard to call. The germline gives CDR1 SGHDT, CDR2 YYEEEE. This CDR3 has 15 residues. Trimming removed 2 bases at V and 2 bases at J, with 11 bases between. CDR3 DNA: TGTGCCAGCAGCTTCGGCATGGGCGGCAATCAGCCCCAGCATTTT. Translation: CASSFGMGGNQPQHF.

The genes are TRBV5-1 and TRBJ2-1; TRBD2 matches at 10 bases. CDR1 is SGHRS and CDR2 is YFSETQ in the germline V gene. The CDR3 totals 16 residues. Trimming cost V 4 bases and J 7 bases; bases outside gene matches: 11. The DNA for the CDR3 is TGCGCCAGCAGCCGCCAAGGAGCGGGAGGGCCTAATGAGCAGTTCTTC. Protein sequence: CASSRQGAGGPNEQFF.

The rearrangement uses TRBV28 and TRBJ1-5, with 8 bases lining up with TRBD1. V shed 1 base and J 7 bases; nucleotides not matched to a gene: 6. The CDR3 extends over 15 amino acids. CDR1 is MDHEN and CDR2 is SYDVKM in the germline V gene. This CDR3 is CASSLSGGPTQPQHF. The CDR3 nucleotides read TGTGCCAGCAGTTTATCAGGGGGCCCTACCCAGCCCCAGCATTTT. The complete variable domain, with remaining parts taken from reference TRBV28 and TRBJ1-5, reads DVKVTQSSRYLVKRTGEKVFLECVQDMDHENMFWYRQDPGLGLRLIYFSYDVKMKEKGDIPEGYSVSREKKERFSLILESASTNQTSMYLCASSLSGGPTQPQHFGDGTRLSIL.

This chain joins TRBV28 and TRBJ2-4; 7 bases fit TRBD2. CDR1 and CDR2 from the germline V gene are MDHEN and SYDVKM. Losses at the gene ends were 6 bases for V and 5 bases for J; bases not matched to a gene: 13. CDR3 length: 16 residues. As DNA, the CDR3 is TGTGCCAGCAGACCAGGCAGCGGGGTCGGCGAAAACATTCAGTACTTC. Translating gives CASRPGSGVGENIQYF.

The chain recombines TRBV3-1 (or the pseudogene TRBV3-2) with TRBJ2-2, with 7 bases lining up with TRBD1. There are 15 residues in the CDR3. Unmatched junction bases numbered 2, after V lost 0 bases and J lost 4 bases. Per germline, CDR1 LGHDT and CDR2 YNNKEL (reference sequence). The CDR3 is CASSQDPGGTGELFF. DNA for the CDR3: TGTGCCAGCAGCCAAGACCCAGGGGGCACCGGGGAGCTGTTTTTT.